Each of the 28 T cell receptor beta chains below was sequenced from the same sample in a study of blood T cells in healthy people across ages. Alongside a J-beta primer mix, a sample-barcoded 5' primer served in a second PCR lasting 7 to 11 cycles. A single record per CDR3 protein comes from TCRdb applying MiXCR to the 5' RACE reads. The sample records under 2,000,000 distinct CDR3 sequences, roughly 49% being singletons. The sequenced sample was blood. The receptors originated from a woman between 35 and 50 years old in good health.

The chain is built from TRBV4-3 and TRBJ1-4, with no clear D. In germline, CDR1 is LGHNA, CDR2 YSLEER. Trimming took off 1 base at V and 3 bases at J, with 15 bases between the two ends. The CDR3 contains 17 residues. In DNA, the CDR3 is TGCGCCAGCAGCCAAGCGGGCAGCCCAAGGGCTAATGAAAAACTGTTTTTT. Encoded protein: CASSQAGSPRANEKLFF.

V and J are TRBV18 and TRBJ1-1, with D maybe TRBD1 (5 bases). With 3 bases removed from V and 4 bases from J, the gap between germline ends came to 9 bases. The germline V gene has CDR1 KGHSH and CDR2 LQKENI. This CDR3 region has 13 residues. CDR3 in amino acids: CASSPEGFTEAFF. As DNA, the CDR3 is TGTGCCAGCTCACCTGAGGGGTTCACTGAAGCTTTCTTT.

This rearrangement joins TRBV5-1 to TRBJ2-5, with unresolved D. The germline V and J ends were trimmed by 4 bases and 11 bases, with 21 bases remaining between them. Germline CDR1 and CDR2: SGHRS and YFSETQ. The length of the CDR3 is 14 residues. The CDR3 bases are TGCGCCAGCAGCGCCCTTTCGGCGTCAAATGAGCAGTACTTC. Its protein product is CASSALSASNEQYF.

The J gene is TRBJ2-7, the V gene TRBV28; D not certain. The CDR3 length is 12 residues. CDR1 is MDHEN, CDR2 SYDVKM, per germline. With 6 bases removed from V and 5 bases from J, the gap between germline ends came to 11 bases. CDR3 loop: CASSQPPHEQYF. The CDR3 nucleotides read TGTGCCAGCAGCCAACCCCCCCACGAGCAGTACTTC.

This CDR3 reads CASSSQGTRYTF. The CDR3, as DNA: TGTGCCAGCAGCTCACAGGGGACACGCTACACCTTC. V gene TRBV7-9 combines with J gene TRBJ1-2; 7 bases map to TRBD1. Trimming at V came to 4 bases and at J to 9 bases, leaving 5 bases not matched to a gene. CDR1 and CDR2 from the germline V gene are SEHNR and FQNEAQ (reference sequence). The length of the CDR3 is 12 residues. Full variable domain (rest looked up from reference TRBV7-9 and TRBJ1-2): DTGVSQNPRHKITKRGQNVTFRCDPISEHNRLYWYRQTLGQGPEFLTYFQNEAQLEKSRLLSDRFSAERPKGSFSTLEIQRTEQGDSAMYLCASSSQGTRYTFGSGTRLTVV.

This clonotype was counted a single time. This chain joins TRBV25-1 and TRBJ2-3, with 14 bases identical to TRBD2. The CDR3 contains 18 residues. Looked up from germline, CDR1 is MGHDK and CDR2 is SYGVNS. V dropped 1 base and J dropped 3; count of bases not matched to a gene: 6. The CDR3 bases are TGTGCCAGCAGTGAATGGGGGACTAGCGGGGGCAATACAGATACGCAGTATTTT. It translates to CASSEWGTSGGNTDTQYF.

The J gene is TRBJ1-1, the V gene TRBV9; 8 bases are a match to TRBD1. From germline, CDR1 is SGDLS and CDR2 YYNGEE. After removal of 4 bases from V and 5 bases from J, the junction contained 10 bases not matched to a gene. The CDR3 loop spans 15 amino acids. CDR3 nucleotide sequence: TGTGCCAGCAGCAACAGACAGGGGAGAGAAACTGAAGCTTTCTTT. Its protein is CASSNRQGRETEAFF.

This clonotype appeared a few times. The rearrangement joins TRBV15 to TRBJ2-4; D is unclear. V gave up 5 bases and J gave up 8 bases, with 13 bases separating them. CDR3 length: 13 amino acids. CDR1 is LNHNV, CDR2 YYDKDF, per germline (reference sequence). The CDR3 reads CATSPPAWDIQYF. Written as DNA, the CDR3 is TGTGCCACCAGCCCCCCCGCGTGGGACATTCAGTACTTC.

The gene calls are TRBV11-1 and TRBJ2-3; a possible D gene is TRBD2 (7 bases). Germline CDR1 is SGHAT and CDR2 is FQDESV (reference sequence). Trimming cost V 1 base and J 3 bases, with 14 bases left between them. This CDR3 region has 16 residues. CDR3 sequence reads: CASSLVSGGRTDTQYF. For the CDR3, the DNA is TGTGCCAGCAGCTTAGTATCGGGGGGCCGTACAGATACGCAGTATTTT.

This clonotype was picked up a small number of times. This chain uses TRBV29-1 with TRBJ1-5; 7 bases align to TRBD1. After removal of 4 bases from V and 0 bases from J, the junction contained 3 bases not matched to a gene. Germline V gene data show CDR1 as SQVTM and CDR2 as ANQGSEA. The CDR3 consists of 14 residues. The CDR3 loop reads CSVGDRDSNQPQHF. DNA for the CDR3: TGCAGCGTTGGAGACAGGGATAGCAATCAGCCCCAGCATTTT.

The V call is TRBV29-1, the J call TRBJ2-1, with D unclear. The V and J ends lost 7 bases and 4 bases respectively, with 8 bases between them. Germline CDR1 reads SQVTM; CDR2 reads ANQGSEA. CDR3 size: 11 residues. The CDR3 spells CSGALYNEQFF. The CDR3 DNA sequence: TGCAGCGGGGCTTTATACAATGAGCAGTTCTTC.

This clonotype was observed a few times. The chain couples TRBV28 to TRBJ2-7, with TRBD1 matching over 7 bases. The trim removed 3 bases at V and 3 bases at J, leaving 20 bases unmatched. Germline values: CDR1 MDHEN, CDR2 SYDVKM. The CDR3 loop spans 19 amino acids. The CDR3 region has the DNA TGTGCCAGCAGTTTTTCCCAGACCCGGGACAGTGGTTTATTCTACGAGCAGTACTTC. Protein sequence: CASSFSQTRDSGLFYEQYF.

The V and J genes are TRBV4-3 and TRBJ2-5; D unresolved. This CDR3 is built from 12 residues. CDR1 is LGHNA, CDR2 YSLEER, per germline. The V gene lost 0 bases and the J gene lost 7 bases, with 6 bases spanning the gap. The CDR3 DNA reads TGCGCCAGCAGCCAAGAAAAGAGGACCCAGTACTTC. This codes for CASSQEKRTQYF.

The chain employs TRBV13 and TRBJ2-7; 7 bases line up with TRBD1. V was clipped by 3 bases and J by 0 bases; unmatched bases: 5. This CDR3 contains 15 residues. Germline CDR1 PRHDT, CDR2 FYEKMQ (reference sequence). CDR3 sequence: CASSFGTAFSYEQYF. As DNA, the CDR3 is TGTGCCAGCAGCTTCGGGACAGCATTCTCCTACGAGCAGTACTTC.

About this clonotype itself: A junction boundary mismatches the germline segment, possibly from a read error. V is TRBV29-1 and J is TRBJ2-5; a weak D match, TRBD2 (5 bases). The CDR3 spans 15 residues. CDR1 is SQVTM, CDR2 ANQGSEA, per germline. The CDR3 sequence: CSAGGVDRNQGTQYF. DNA for the CDR3: TGCAGCGCCGGAGGTGTAGACCGCAACCAAGGGACCCAGTACTTC.

The chain links TRBV4-2 to TRBJ1-1; 7 positions match TRBD1. V dropped 6 bases and J dropped 8; count of bases not matched to a gene: 9. The CDR3 runs 13 residues. Germline CDR1 and CDR2: LGHNA and YNFKEQ. The CDR3 DNA sequence: TGTGCCAGCAGTCTCTGGGACAGACGAGAAGCTTTCTTT. Translating gives CASSLWDRREAFF.

This chain connects TRBV6-6 to TRBJ2-7; possible D gene TRBD2, 6 bases. The CDR3 is made up of 12 amino acids. Germline CDR1 is MNHNY and CDR2 is SVGAGI (reference sequence). Trimming pared 10 bases from V and 2 bases from J, leaving 12 bases between. The CDR3 coding sequence is TGTGCCATCAAGGAGGGGCCCTACGAGCAGTACTTC. It is translated as CAIKEGPYEQYF.

This clonotype was seen more than once but under ten times. The chain joins TRBV7-9 to TRBJ2-6; tentative D call: TRBD2 (6 bases). CDR1 SEHNR and CDR2 FQNEAQ come from the germline V gene (reference sequence). This CDR3 comprises 16 residues. Trimming removed 5 bases at V and 0 bases at J, with 11 bases between. Written as DNA, the CDR3 is TGTGCCAGCAGCCCGGGACTCCTCTCTGGGGCCAACGTCCTGACTTTC. Protein: CASSPGLLSGANVLTF.

The V call is TRBV28, the J call TRBJ2-5; 7 bases match TRBD1. J lost 5 bases, V lost 8 bases, and 14 bases had no gene match. Germline lookup yields CDR1 MDHEN and CDR2 SYDVKM. The CDR3 contains 15 residues. CDR3 protein: CASEDVRGLGETQYF. DNA for the CDR3: TGTGCCAGCGAAGATGTCAGGGGGTTGGGTGAGACCCAGTACTTC.

This clonotype was picked up a small number of times. CDR3 loop: CASEGGTQETQYF. The CDR3 region has the DNA TGTGCCAGCGAAGGGGGGACCCAAGAGACCCAGTACTTC. The gene calls are TRBV6-6 and TRBJ2-5, with D perhaps assigned TRBD1 or TRBD2 (6 bases each). The CDR3 has 13 amino acids. Germline CDR1 MNHNY, CDR2 SVGAGI (reference sequence). V lost 8 bases to trimming and J lost 1 base, with 11 bases between them.

V usage is TRBV10-3 and J usage is TRBJ2-7; 9 positions agree with TRBD1. The V gene's germline CDR1 is ENHRY and CDR2 SYGVKD. CDR3 length: 13 amino acids. The trim removed 9 bases at V and 2 bases at J, leaving 5 bases unmatched. The CDR3 bases are TGTGCCATAGGGACAGGGAGGACCTACGAGCAGTACTTC. Protein: CAIGTGRTYEQYF.

On this clonotype: A read error may produce the germline difference seen at one junction end. The V gene is TRBV4-3, the J gene TRBJ2-1; D is possibly TRBD2 (5 bases). CDR3 size: 15 residues. Germline CDR1 reads LGHNA; CDR2 reads YSLEER. CDR3 nucleotide sequence: TGCGCCAGCAGCCAAGGTAGAGGGATTTACAATAAGCAGTTCTTC. It specifies CASSQGRGIYNKQFF.

This clonotype was detected once. The rearrangement uses TRBV9 and TRBJ2-1; perhaps TRBD1 as D (5 bases). This CDR3 region has 12 residues. The germline V gene has CDR1 SGDLS and CDR2 YYNGEE. V gave up 3 bases and J gave up 9 bases, with 10 bases separating them. The CDR3 is CASSDRQLEQFF. In nucleotides, the CDR3 is TGTGCCAGCAGCGACAGGCAGCTTGAGCAGTTCTTC.

The V gene is TRBV4-2, the J gene TRBJ2-1; no clear D gene. The CDR3 consists of 16 residues. V was trimmed by 0 bases and J by 3 bases, leaving 12 bases between them. CDR1 is LGHNA, CDR2 YNFKEQ, per germline. CDR3 nucleotides: TGTGCCAGCAGCCAAGAACCACAGTACAGCTACAATGAGCAGTTCTTC. This sequence encodes CASSQEPQYSYNEQFF.

The chain links TRBV4-1 to TRBJ1-5, with TRBD1 matching over 8 bases. The CDR3 totals 14 residues. The J segment lost 6 bases and the V segment lost 3 bases, leaving 4 bases of the junction unmatched. Germline CDR1 and CDR2: MGHRA and YSYEKL. CDR3 loop: CASSQGDRGQPQHF. The CDR3 DNA follows: TGCGCCAGCAGCCAGGGCGACAGGGGTCAGCCCCAGCATTTT.

This sequence joins TRBV24-1 and TRBJ2-1; D not resolved. Trimming left V 0 bases short and J 7 bases short, with 12 bases between. This CDR3 spans 15 amino acids. Germline CDR1 and CDR2: KGHDR and SFDVKD. The CDR3 region has the DNA TGTGCCACCAGTGATTTGCAGCCCACTCGGAATGAGCAGTTCTTC. Protein: CATSDLQPTRNEQFF.

The sample holds a few counts of this clonotype. In DNA form, the CDR3 reads TGTGCCAGCCCTGCGGGGGGGCCGAAGCATGAGCAGTTCTTC. Translation gives CASPAGGPKHEQFF. The chain combines TRBV7-9 with TRBJ2-1; the match to TRBD2 covers 9 bases. The CDR3 spans 14 residues. Germline V gene lookup returns CDR1 SEHNR and CDR2 FQNEAQ (reference sequence). Trimming took 8 bases from V and 8 from J; bases not matched to a gene: 10.

This rearrangement joins TRBV18 to TRBJ2-1; 7 nucleotides agree with TRBD1. The V and J ends lost 5 bases and 1 base, in that order; junction bases with no gene match: 5. Germline lookup yields CDR1 KGHSH and CDR2 LQKENI. The CDR3 runs to 15 residues. As DNA, the CDR3 is TGTGCCAGCTCAAAAAAGGGGGCATCCTACAATGAGCAGTTCTTC. As protein: CASSKKGASYNEQFF.